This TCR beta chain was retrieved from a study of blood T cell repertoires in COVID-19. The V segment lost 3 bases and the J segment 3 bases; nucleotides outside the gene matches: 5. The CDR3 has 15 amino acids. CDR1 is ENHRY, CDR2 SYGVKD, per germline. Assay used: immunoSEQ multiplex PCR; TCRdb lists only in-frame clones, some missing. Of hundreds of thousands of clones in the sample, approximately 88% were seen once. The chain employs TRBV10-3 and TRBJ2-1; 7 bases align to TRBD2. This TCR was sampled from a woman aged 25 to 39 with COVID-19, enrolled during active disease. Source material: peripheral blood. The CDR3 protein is CAISEGTTVYNEQFF. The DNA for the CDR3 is TGTGCCATCAGTGAAGGGACTACTGTCTACAATGAGCAGTTCTTC.